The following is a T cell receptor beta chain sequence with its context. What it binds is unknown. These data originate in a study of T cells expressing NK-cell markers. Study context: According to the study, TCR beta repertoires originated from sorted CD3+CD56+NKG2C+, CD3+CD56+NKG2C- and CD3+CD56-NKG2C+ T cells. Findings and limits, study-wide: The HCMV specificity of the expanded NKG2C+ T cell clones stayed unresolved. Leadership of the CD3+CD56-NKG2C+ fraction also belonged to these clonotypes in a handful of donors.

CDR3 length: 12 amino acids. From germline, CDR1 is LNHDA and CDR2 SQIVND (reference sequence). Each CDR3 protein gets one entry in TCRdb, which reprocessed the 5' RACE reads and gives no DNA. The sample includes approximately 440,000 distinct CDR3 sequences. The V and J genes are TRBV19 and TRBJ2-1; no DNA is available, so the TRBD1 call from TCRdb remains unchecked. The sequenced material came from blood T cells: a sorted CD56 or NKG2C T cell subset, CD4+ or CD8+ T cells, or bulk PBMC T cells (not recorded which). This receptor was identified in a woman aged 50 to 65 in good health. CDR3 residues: CASRGQVYEQFF.